This TCR beta chain emerged from a study of T cell clonality in common variable immunodeficiency. Study-level results: In common variable immunodeficiency, TCR beta chains reportedly carried fewer deletions and N-nucleotide insertions.

Caucasian heritage predominated among both patients and controls. All CVID subjects were on immunoglobulin replacement for at least one year. CVID subjects were neither ill nor on immunomodulatory or immunosuppressive medication at sampling. Trimming removed 7 bases from V and 4 bases from J; junction bases left unmatched: 7. From germline, CDR1 is SEHNR and CDR2 FQNEAQ (reference sequence). There are 14 residues in the CDR3. Using immunoSEQ multiplex PCR, the repertoire was profiled, and TCRdb retains in-frame clones only, with some absent. The specimen gives about 25,000 clones without singletons; the ten biggest hold more than 3.5%. This clone was seen many times. The target antigen is unknown. The read stops 3 residues short of the end of the CDR3; the missing end is completed from the germline J gene.

This chain joins TRBV7-9 and TRBJ1-2; 9 nucleotides match TRBD1. Sequenced material: peripheral blood mononuclear cells. This receptor was obtained from a human donor with common variable immunodeficiency. The sequenced CDR3 bases are TGTGCCAGCATGCAACAGGGGGCGGCCTATGGC. This gives the protein CASMQQGAAYG. The CDR3 as a whole reads CASMQQGAAYGYTF. Full variable domain (outside the CDR3, taken from reference TRBV7-9 and TRBJ1-2): DTGVSQNPRHKITKRGQNVTFRCDPISEHNRLYWYRQTLGQGPEFLTYFQNEAQLEKSRLLSDRFSAERPKGSFSTLEIQRTEQGDSAMYLCASMQQGAAYGYTFGSGTRLTVV.